This TCR beta chain was sequenced in a study of cytotoxic CD8 clonotypes in ibrutinib-treated CLL. Overall study findings and caveats: Sustained-remission patients were sampled at one set of times and progressing patients at different ones. Clonality correlated strongly with circulating CD8+ T cells and exceeded age-matched healthy donors at baseline.

Libraries were prepared by immunoSEQ multiplex PCR; TCRdb keeps only in-frame clonotypes and omits some of them. Of 140,000 or so clones listed, roughly 83% were seen once; the top ten hold roughly 13%. Trimming took 7 bases from V and 6 from J, leaving 22 bases between them. The germline V gene has CDR1 MGHDK and CDR2 SYGVNS. The CDR3 sequence is 15 residues long. Note on this clone: Its antigen is not identified.

V gene TRBV25-1 combines with J gene TRBJ2-7; D gene unclear. This receptor was obtained from a human donor with chronic lymphocytic leukemia. The sample was PBMCs, taken after 12 months of ibrutinib treatment. The CDR3 sequence is CASTNPGLYGSEQYF. In nucleotides, the CDR3 is TGTGCCAGCACCAATCCTGGGCTCTACGGCAGCGAGCAGTACTTC.